This passage covers 22 T cell receptor beta chains from one sample sequenced in a study of cytomegalovirus exposure and HLA in healthy donors. The PCR employed 60 Vbeta primers together with 13 Jbeta primers. Only in-frame clones appear in the TCRdb table, and some are missing; sequencing was by immunoSEQ multiplex PCR. The sample records 120,000 to 150,000 clones, 64% being singletons. The sequencing sample was made of PBMCs. Source of these receptors: a woman under 40 in good health and CMV-seropositive.

The V gene is TRBV6-6, the J gene TRBJ2-1; tentatively, D is TRBD2 (6 bases). V dropped 6 bases and J dropped 8 bases, with 14 bases sitting between them. The CDR3 has 13 residues. The germline V gene encodes CDR1 MNHNY and CDR2 SVGAGI (reference sequence). CDR3 sequence: CASSFFGGHEQFF. CDR3 nucleotides: TGTGCCAGCAGCTTCTTCGGGGGACATGAGCAGTTCTTC.

V usage is TRBV6-1 and J usage is TRBJ1-2; TRBD1 is a possible D gene (5 bases). CDR1 is MNHNS, CDR2 SASEGT, per germline. Trimming pared 6 bases from V and 2 bases from J, leaving 10 bases between. The CDR3 totals 13 residues. The CDR3 loop reads CASSRDRNYGYTF. CDR3 in DNA: TGTGCCAGCAGCAGAGACAGAAACTATGGCTACACCTTC.

This clone was counted only a few times. The J gene is TRBJ2-3, the V gene TRBV5-4; 7 bases map to TRBD2. The length of the CDR3 is 15 residues. Germline V lookup: CDR1 SGHNT, CDR2 YYREEE (reference sequence). V was clipped by 4 bases and J by 2 bases; unmatched bases: 7. The CDR3 bases are TGTGCCAGCAGCACCGCTAGCGGAAACACAGATACGCAGTATTTT. It codes for CASSTASGNTDTQYF.

The rearrangement links TRBV27 to TRBJ2-1; 10 bases match TRBD2. The germline gives CDR1 MNHEY, CDR2 SMNVEV (reference sequence). The CDR3 contains 19 residues. Trimming removed 4 bases from V and 8 bases from J; junction bases left unmatched: 20. CDR3 amino acids: CASSSIRLAGLEIRYEQFF. Written as DNA, the CDR3 is TGTGCCAGCAGTTCGATTAGACTAGCGGGCCTCGAGATAAGGTATGAGCAGTTCTTC.

This clone was picked up a small number of times. The rearrangement uses TRBV30 and TRBJ2-7; tentatively, D is TRBD1 (5 bases). The CDR3 sequence is 15 residues long. Trimming took off 0 bases at V and 3 bases at J, with 15 bases between the two ends. Germline V gives CDR1 GTSNPN, CDR2 SVGIG (reference sequence). CDR3: CAWSVHEGVGYEQYF. DNA for the CDR3: TGTGCCTGGAGTGTACACGAAGGGGTAGGCTACGAGCAGTACTTC.

This clone has more than one count but fewer than ten. The chain links TRBV9 to TRBJ2-1; D is possibly TRBD1 (6 bases). Germline loops: CDR1 SGDLS, CDR2 YYNGEE. V was shortened by 0 bases and J by 6 bases, with 16 bases between the two germline ends. The CDR3 runs to 16 residues. In nucleotides, the CDR3 is TGTGCCAGCAGCGTAGAGTCGACAGGTATAGGCAATGAGCAGTTCTTC. It encodes CASSVESTGIGNEQFF.

The chain uses TRBV29-1 and TRBJ2-5, with 8 bases aligning to TRBD1. Germline V CDR1 and CDR2: SQVTM, ANQGSEA. The CDR3 runs 13 residues. V lost 3 bases, J lost 4 bases, and 4 bases stayed unmatched. The CDR3 region is CSVDRGRAETQYF. As DNA, the CDR3 is TGCAGCGTTGACAGGGGGCGCGCAGAGACCCAGTACTTC.

The chain links TRBV15 to TRBJ1-2, with D hard to call. CDR3 length: 15 residues. V was shortened by 1 base and J by 7 bases, with 16 bases between the two germline ends. Germline V gene sequence: CDR1 LNHNV, CDR2 YYDKDF (reference sequence). Written as DNA, the CDR3 is TGTGCCACCAGCAGAGGGGCCGCTTCTTCCGGTGGCTACACCTTC. Translated: CATSRGAASSGGYTF.

The chain employs TRBV5-5 and TRBJ2-7, with 10 bases identical to TRBD2. Looked up from germline, CDR1 is SGHKS and CDR2 is YYEKEE (reference sequence). CDR3 length: 17 amino acids. Trimming cost V 0 bases and J 1 base; bases outside gene matches: 7. This chain's CDR3 is CASSLGLRTSGSYEQYF. CDR3 bases: TGTGCCAGCAGCTTGGGGCTCCGGACTAGCGGTTCCTACGAGCAGTACTTC.

This clone was seen a few times. The chain links TRBV10-2 to TRBJ2-1; D gene unclear. Germline loops: CDR1 WSHSY, CDR2 SAAADI. The V end lost 2 bases, the J end lost 10 bases, and 6 bases lay between the germline ends. This CDR3 spans 11 amino acids. In nucleotides, the CDR3 is TGCGCCAGCAGTGAGCTTCGGGAGCAGTTCTTC. As protein: CASSELREQFF.

This clone was picked up one time. The chain is built from TRBV4-2 and TRBJ1-5; TRBD1 is a possible D gene (6 bases). V was trimmed by 1 base and J by 6 bases, leaving 10 bases between them. Germline V gives CDR1 LGHNA, CDR2 YNFKEQ. The CDR3 is 14 amino acids. The CDR3 nucleotides read TGTGCCAGCAGCCAAGTACAGGGCGGTCAGCCCCAGCATTTT. It specifies CASSQVQGGQPQHF.

J is TRBJ2-7 and V is TRBV7-6, with D possibly TRBD1 on 5 matching bases. V dropped 4 bases and J dropped 0 bases, with 10 bases sitting between them. The CDR3 has 14 residues. Germline V lookup: CDR1 SGHVS, CDR2 FNYEAQ. CDR3 in DNA: TGTGCCAGCAGCTCAGCACAGGTCTCCTACGAGCAGTACTTC. Protein sequence: CASSSAQVSYEQYF.

The V call is TRBV18, the J call TRBJ2-7; unclear D gene. The V end lost 2 bases, the J end lost 6 bases, and 14 bases lay between the germline ends. The CDR3 extends over 14 amino acids. CDR1 and CDR2 from the germline V gene are KGHSH and LQKENI. The CDR3 reads CASSPGVNLGEQYF. CDR3 in DNA: TGTGCCAGCTCACCAGGAGTCAATTTAGGCGAGCAGTACTTC.

J is TRBJ1-1 and V is TRBV29-1; 7 positions match TRBD1. Germline CDR1 reads SQVTM; CDR2 reads ANQGSEA. The CDR3 consists of 13 residues. Losses at the gene ends were 7 bases for V and 2 bases for J; bases not matched to a gene: 7. CDR3 sequence reads: CSATGQPNTEAFF. The CDR3 coding sequence is TGCAGCGCGACGGGACAGCCCAACACTGAAGCTTTCTTT.

V usage is TRBV7-2 and J usage is TRBJ1-3; D may be TRBD1 (6 bases). Per germline, CDR1 SGHTA and CDR2 FQGNSA. The length of the CDR3 is 16 residues. V lost 5 bases and J lost 0, with 14 bases in between. The CDR3 spells CASSPTGPHSGNTIYF. The DNA of the CDR3 is TGTGCCAGCAGCCCCACAGGGCCTCACTCTGGAAACACCATATATTTT.

This clone was detected a few times. The chain uses TRBV5-6 and TRBJ1-5; D is ambiguous. Trimming left V 0 bases short and J 4 bases short, with 11 bases between. CDR3 length equals 15 residues. Per the germline V gene, CDR1 is SGHDT and CDR2 is YYEEEE. CDR3 amino acids: CASSLASRPNQPQHF. As DNA, the CDR3 is TGTGCCAGCAGCTTGGCCTCCAGGCCAAATCAGCCCCAGCATTTT.

This chain uses TRBV7-9 with TRBJ1-2, with a tentative D call TRBD1 (5 bases). Germline lookup yields CDR1 SEHNR and CDR2 FQNEAQ (reference sequence). With 6 bases removed from V and 8 bases from J, the gap between germline ends came to 22 bases. The CDR3 covers 15 residues. The chain's CDR3 is CASSPQGQMYEGYTF. The CDR3 nucleotides are TGTGCCAGCAGTCCCCAAGGACAAATGTATGAGGGCTACACCTTC.

The V gene is TRBV4-1, the J gene TRBJ2-5, with D possibly TRBD1 on 5 matching bases. Per germline, CDR1 MGHRA and CDR2 YSYEKL. This CDR3 is built from 15 residues. Trimming removed 0 bases at V and 4 bases at J, with 12 bases between. The CDR3 region has the DNA TGCGCCAGCAGCCAAGAATTAGTGACAGTAGAGACCCAGTACTTC. This gives the protein CASSQELVTVETQYF.

The chain carries TRBV4-1 and TRBJ1-2; D remains ambiguous. This CDR3 comprises 16 residues. Germline lookup yields CDR1 MGHRA and CDR2 YSYEKL. The V end lost 2 bases, the J end lost 0 bases, and 13 bases lay between the germline ends. CDR3 in DNA: TGCGCCAGCAGCCAATCTGCGGCGGAAGCTAACTATGGCTACACCTTC. As protein: CASSQSAAEANYGYTF.

In its sample, this clone was seen a few times. The V and J genes are TRBV15 and TRBJ1-4; D not resolved. From germline, CDR1 is LNHNV and CDR2 YYDKDF (reference sequence). This CDR3 region has 12 residues. With 1 base removed from V and 7 bases from J, the gap between germline ends came to 4 bases. The CDR3 region is CATSRAGEKLFF. The CDR3 DNA reads as TGTGCCACCAGCAGAGCGGGTGAAAAACTGTTTTTT.

The CDR3 sequence is CASSLRQGEYEQYF. The CDR3 nucleotides read TGTGCCAGCAGCTTACGACAGGGAGAGTACGAGCAGTACTTC. This chain joins TRBV5-8 and TRBJ2-7, with 7 bases lining up with TRBD1. Trimming cost V 2 bases and J 4 bases; bases outside gene matches: 6. This CDR3 has 14 residues. The germline V gene has CDR1 SGHTS and CDR2 YDEGEE.

The CDR3 sequence: CATNPQGANTGELFF. CDR3 DNA sequence: TGTGCCACCAACCCACAGGGGGCGAACACCGGGGAGCTGTTTTTT. The chain employs TRBV15 and TRBJ2-2; TRBD1 matches at 8 bases. The trim removed 7 bases at V and 0 bases at J, leaving 4 bases unmatched. The CDR3 runs to 15 residues. The V gene's germline CDR1 is LNHNV and CDR2 YYDKDF (reference sequence).